Listed here are 17 T cell receptor beta chains from one sample, sequenced in a study of OX40 agonist ivuxolimab in advanced cancers. The repertoire was sequenced with immunoSEQ multiplex PCR; TCRdb's copy has only in-frame clones and lacks some. The data hold approximately 70,000 clones, with 84% observed a single time. The starting material was CD4+ or CD8+ T cells sorted from blood, obtained in a trial of the OX40 agonist ivuxolimab. The source of these receptors is an adult with an advanced solid tumor such as melanoma, head and neck, liver or kidney cancer.

The rearrangement links TRBV6-1 to TRBJ1-4; D is unresolved. The CDR3 loop spans 14 amino acids. Trimming removed 9 bases from V and 0 bases from J, with 11 bases in between. Germline V gives CDR1 MNHNS, CDR2 SASEGT. CDR3 bases: TGTGCCAGTTGGGTGGGAGCAACTAATGAAAAACTGTTTTTT. Translating gives CASWVGATNEKLFF.

The V call is TRBV5-4, the J call TRBJ2-6; D is unresolved. The V and J ends lost 2 bases and 2 bases respectively, with 5 bases between them. The CDR3 has 14 residues. Germline assignment: CDR1 SGHNT and CDR2 YYREEE (reference sequence). Here the CDR3 DNA reads TGTGCCAGCAGCTTAGATCCTGGGGCCAACGTCCTGACTTTC. Translated, it gives CASSLDPGANVLTF.

The CDR3 DNA reads TGTGCCAGCAGTTCACAGGTCTGGGTCCGAGGCTACACCTTC. Translating gives CASSSQVWVRGYTF. The chain links TRBV27 to TRBJ1-2; possibly TRBD1 for D (5 bases). V gave up 4 bases and J gave up 8 bases, with 17 bases separating them. CDR3 length: 14 amino acids. The germline V gene has CDR1 MNHEY and CDR2 SMNVEV (reference sequence).

The CDR3 region has the DNA TGTGCCAGCAGCCCACAGGGGAATGAGCAGTTCTTC. It codes for CASSPQGNEQFF. The chain links TRBV5-4 to TRBJ2-1, with 7 positions matching TRBD1. The germline V gene has CDR1 SGHNT and CDR2 YYREEE (reference sequence). The CDR3 is 12 residues long. J gave up 7 bases and V 4 bases, and 2 bases lay outside the gene matches.

In its sample, this clone was seen a few times. V gene TRBV6-5 combines with J gene TRBJ1-1; 7 bases are a match to TRBD1. The CDR3 is 15 residues long. Trimming at V came to 5 bases and at J to 1 base, leaving 7 bases not matched to a gene. The germline V gene has CDR1 MNHEY and CDR2 SVGAGI. DNA of the CDR3: TGTGCCAGCAGTCCCGCAGGGGGGAAGAACACTGAAGCTTTCTTT. It codes for CASSPAGGKNTEAFF.

This clone was detected only a few times. V is TRBV11-2 and J is TRBJ1-2, with 9 positions matching TRBD1. The CDR3 totals 16 residues. CDR1 is SGHAT and CDR2 is FQNNGV in the germline V gene. Trimming took 1 base from V and 7 from J; bases not matched to a gene: 10. For the CDR3, the DNA is TGTGCCAGCAGCTTAGCGCCCGGGACAGGGACGCGTGGCTACACCTTC. It encodes CASSLAPGTGTRGYTF. Full variable domain (remainder filled in from reference TRBV11-2 and TRBJ1-2): EAGVAQSPRYKIIEKRQSVAFWCNPISGHATLYWYQQILGQGPKLLIQFQNNGVVDDSQLPKDRFSAERLKGVDSTLKIQPAKLEDSAVYLCASSLAPGTGTRGYTFGSGTRLTVV.

The gene calls are TRBV5-1 and TRBJ2-2, with no clear D. V lost 0 bases and J lost 10, with 13 bases in between. This CDR3 is built from 14 residues. The germline V gene encodes CDR1 SGHRS and CDR2 YFSETQ. The CDR3 region is CASSLAGQSEELFF. The CDR3 coding sequence is TGCGCCAGCAGCTTGGCCGGGCAGTCCGAGGAGCTGTTTTTT.

A note on this clone: Germline is not matched at one junction end, which may reflect a read error. V usage is TRBV29-1 and J usage is TRBJ1-2; D is uncertain. CDR3 length: 12 amino acids. CDR1 and CDR2 (germline): SQVTM, ANQGSEA. In DNA, the CDR3 is TGCAGCGTTCAAGAGGGCTACTATGGCTACACCTTC. It codes for CSVQEGYYGYTF.

This clone was observed a single time. This sequence joins TRBV27 and TRBJ2-3, with no clear D. The germline V gene encodes CDR1 MNHEY and CDR2 SMNVEV (reference sequence). This CDR3 has 14 amino acids. V was cut by 4 bases and J by 4 bases, with 12 bases left in between. The DNA for the CDR3 is TGTGCCAGCAGTTGGGGTAATCTTGCAGATACGCAGTATTTT. Its translation is CASSWGNLADTQYF.

This rearrangement joins TRBV18 to TRBJ2-5, with D perhaps assigned TRBD1 or TRBD2 (5 bases each). Trimming took off 2 bases at V and 6 bases at J, with 13 bases between the two ends. Germline V gives CDR1 KGHSH, CDR2 LQKENI. The CDR3 is made up of 14 amino acids. CDR3 nucleotide sequence: TGTGCCAGCTCACCAGTGGGGGTCGGGCAGACCCAGTACTTC. Amino acid sequence: CASSPVGVGQTQYF. The full variable domain, rest sourced from reference TRBV18 and TRBJ2-5, is NAGVMQNPRHLVRRRGQEARLRCSPMKGHSHVYWYRQLPEEGLKFMVYLQKENIIDESGMPKERFSAEFPKEGPSILRIQQVVRGDSAAYFCASSPVGVGQTQYFGPGTRLLVL.

The chain combines TRBV2 with TRBJ1-6, with D possibly being TRBD1 (5 bases). The V end was cut by 2 bases, the J end by 9 bases, with 14 bases between. CDR1 is SNHLY, CDR2 FYNNEI, per germline. The CDR3 has 15 residues. As DNA, the CDR3 is TGTGCCAGCAGTGAAACAAAAGGGGTTAGTTCACCCCTCCACTTT. It specifies CASSETKGVSSPLHF.

The chain has TRBV15 and TRBJ2-7; unclear D gene. The CDR3 length is 13 residues. V was shortened by 1 base and J by 5 bases, with 9 bases between the two germline ends. In germline, CDR1 is LNHNV, CDR2 YYDKDF (reference sequence). CDR3 nucleotide sequence: TGTGCCACCAGCAGAGGGGGAATAGACGAGCAGTACTTC. Amino acids: CATSRGGIDEQYF.

This clone has only one observation. The gene calls are TRBV9 and TRBJ2-1; 9 positions agree with TRBD2. V was pared by 0 bases and J by 7 bases, with 5 bases of the junction left unmatched. The CDR3 is 15 amino acids. The V gene's germline CDR1 is SGDLS and CDR2 YYNGEE. The CDR3 coding sequence is TGTGCCAGCAGCGTAGACGCGGGGGGGCCTAATGAGCAGTTCTTC. Residues: CASSVDAGGPNEQFF.

The chain is built from TRBV7-2 and TRBJ2-1; 7 positions agree with TRBD1. The CDR3 extends over 15 amino acids. CDR1 is SGHTA and CDR2 is FQGNSA in the germline V gene. Trimming took 3 bases from V and 9 from J; bases not matched to a gene: 11. CDR3 nucleotides: TGTGCCAGCAGCTTCAGGACAGGTGAAACGGGTGAGCAGTTCTTC. Amino acid sequence: CASSFRTGETGEQFF. The variable domain in full, with the rest retrieved from reference TRBV7-2 and TRBJ2-1, is GAGVSQSPSNKVTEKGKDVELRCDPISGHTALYWYRQSLGQGLEFLIYFQGNSAPDKSGLPSDRFSAERTGGSVSTLTIQRTQQEDSAVYLCASSFRTGETGEQFFGPGTRLTVL.

Only one count was recorded for this clone. The genes are TRBV28 and TRBJ2-1; D tentatively fits TRBD1 or TRBD2 (5 bases each). The CDR3 contains 15 residues. CDR1 and CDR2 (germline): MDHEN, SYDVKM. V was clipped by 2 bases and J by 6 bases, with 14 bases between them. The DNA for the CDR3 is TGTGCCAGCAGTTTAGGGGGAGCCGGGACCAATGAGCAGTTCTTC. It is translated as CASSLGGAGTNEQFF.

V and J are TRBV14 and TRBJ2-7; D is ambiguous. The V gene's germline CDR1 is SGHDN and CDR2 FVKESK. The CDR3 spans 14 residues. Trimming took off 0 bases at V and 5 bases at J, with 11 bases between the two ends. CDR3 nucleotides: TGTGCCAGCAGCCAAGACAGGACGGAAGACGAGCAGTACTTC. Translating it yields CASSQDRTEDEQYF.

The CDR3 is CASSLELTGANVLTF. CDR3 bases: TGTGCCAGCAGCTTAGAACTGACTGGGGCCAACGTCCTGACTTTC. The V and J genes are TRBV7-8 and TRBJ2-6; the D is unclear. Deletions cut 1 base from V and 2 bases from J, with 6 bases between. Germline CDR1 SGHVS, CDR2 FQNEAQ. CDR3 size: 15 residues.